These 21 T cell receptor beta chains were all obtained from the same sample, sequenced in a study of early T cells in non-severe SARS-CoV-2 infection. TCRdb reprocessed the 5' RACE reads with MiXCR, giving one entry per CDR3 protein. The sample has 70,000 to 95,000 distinct CDR3 sequences; roughly 14% are singletons. The sequenced material came from whole blood. All receptors derive from an adult who was a healthcare worker with PCR-confirmed SARS-CoV-2 infection or an uninfected control (not recorded which).

The table lists this clonotype with many counts. The chain is built from TRBV18 and TRBJ1-2; a possible D gene is TRBD1 (5 bases). CDR1 and CDR2 from the germline V gene are KGHSH and LQKENI. Deletions cut 2 bases from V and 4 bases from J, with 20 bases between. The CDR3 length is 17 residues. CDR3 sequence (DNA): TGTGCCAGCTCACCATCTCTCACAGGAGGTCAGGGCTATGGCTACACCTTC. This codes for CASSPSLTGGQGYGYTF.

In its sample, this clonotype was seen a few times. The chain is built from TRBV10-3 and TRBJ2-3; 10 nucleotides agree with TRBD1. Germline-derived CDR1 and CDR2 are ENHRY and SYGVKD. The J segment lost 3 bases and the V segment lost 9 bases, leaving 3 bases of the junction unmatched. The CDR3 consists of 13 residues. The CDR3 nucleotides are TGTGCCATAGGACAGGGGGAGACAGATACGCAGTATTTT. Residues: CAIGQGETDTQYF.

This clonotype was observed many times. The genes are TRBV2 and TRBJ2-2; 9 positions agree with TRBD2. Germline CDR1 reads SNHLY; CDR2 reads FYNNEI. CDR3 length: 19 residues. Trimming cost V 6 bases and J 5 bases; bases outside gene matches: 19. CDR3 bases: TGTGCCAGCAGCCCCCCCGGCGGGCTAGCGGGGAGGAAAACCGGGGAGCTGTTTTTT. Encoded protein: CASSPPGGLAGRKTGELFF.

The table lists this clonotype with many counts. This sequence joins TRBV12-3 or TRBV12-4 and TRBJ2-5; D perhaps matches TRBD2 (5 bases). V shed 5 bases and J shed 4 bases, with 14 bases lying between them. This CDR3 region has 14 residues. The CDR3 is CASSHSRERETQYF. CDR3 nucleotides: TGTGCCAGCAGTCATTCGAGGGAAAGAGAGACCCAGTACTTC.

This clonotype appeared a few times. This chain connects TRBV6-2 or TRBV6-3 to TRBJ2-5; 13 nucleotides align to TRBD2. This CDR3 contains 18 residues. Germline-derived CDR1 and CDR2 are MNHEY and SVGEGT. The V segment lost 2 bases and the J segment 3 bases; nucleotides outside the gene matches: 9. The CDR3 loop is CASSYRLRGTSGKETQYF. CDR3 DNA sequence: TGTGCCAGCAGTTACCGTCTCAGGGGGACTAGCGGGAAAGAGACCCAGTACTTC.

The sample holds a few counts of this clonotype. The chain recombines TRBV9 with TRBJ2-6, with D possibly matching TRBD2 (6 bases). The CDR3 length is 16 residues. Germline V CDR1 and CDR2: SGDLS, YYNGEE. With 5 bases removed from V and 0 bases from J, the gap between germline ends came to 12 bases. DNA for the CDR3: TGTGCCAGCAGTTTGGGGGAGGACTCTGGGGCCAACGTCCTGACTTTC. Amino acid sequence: CASSLGEDSGANVLTF.

This clonotype was counted only a few times. The chain recombines TRBV30 with TRBJ2-1, with 14 bases fitting TRBD2. CDR3 size: 15 residues. Trimming at V came to 2 bases and at J to 9 bases, leaving 6 bases not matched to a gene. In germline, CDR1 is GTSNPN, CDR2 SVGIG (reference sequence). The CDR3 nucleotides read TGTGCCTGGAGTCTAATAGGGACTAGCGGGGGTGAGCAGTTCTTC. It is translated as CAWSLIGTSGGEQFF.

V is TRBV5-4 and J is TRBJ2-4, with 10 bases aligning to TRBD1. The trim removed 4 bases at V and 4 bases at J, leaving 14 bases unmatched. The CDR3 extends over 18 amino acids. The germline V gene encodes CDR1 SGHNT and CDR2 YYREEE (reference sequence). The CDR3 nucleotides read TGTGCCAGCAGCCAAAGCCCCCACAGGACAGGGGGGAAAAACATTCAGTACTTC. Translating gives CASSQSPHRTGGKNIQYF.

J is TRBJ2-1 and V is TRBV2; 12 bases are shared with TRBD2. The junction had 7 bases not matched to a gene; V was cut back by 4 bases and J by 0 bases. Germline V gene sequence: CDR1 SNHLY, CDR2 FYNNEI. This CDR3 region has 18 residues. The CDR3 DNA is TGTGCCAGCAGTGGTCGGACTAGCGGGACGAGCTCCTACAATGAGCAGTTCTTC. Encoded protein: CASSGRTSGTSSYNEQFF.

This clonotype appeared many times. This sequence joins TRBV5-1 and TRBJ2-2; a possible D gene is TRBD1 (6 bases). The CDR3 is 14 residues long. CDR1 SGHRS and CDR2 YFSETQ come from the germline V gene. V dropped 2 bases and J dropped 10 bases, with 15 bases sitting between them. The chain's CDR3 is CASSLIPGQAELFF. The CDR3 DNA reads TGCGCCAGCAGCTTAATCCCGGGACAAGCGGAGCTGTTTTTT. The variable domain in full, completed from reference TRBV5-1 and TRBJ2-2, reads KAGVTQTPRYLIKTRGQQVTLSCSPISGHRSVSWYQQTPGQGLQFLFEYFSETQRNKGNFPGRFSGRQFSNSRSEMNVSTLELGDSALYLCASSLIPGQAELFFGEGSRLTVL.

This clonotype turned up a few times. CDR3 loop: CAWSYVGRGEQFF. As DNA, the CDR3 is TGTGCCTGGAGTTATGTTGGCAGAGGTGAGCAGTTCTTC. The V and J genes are TRBV30 and TRBJ2-1; D is ambiguous. CDR3 length: 13 residues. Trimming took off 2 bases at V and 9 bases at J, with 14 bases between the two ends. The germline CDR1 and CDR2 sequences are GTSNPN and SVGIG (reference sequence).

V gene TRBV29-1 combines with J gene TRBJ1-2; D is perhaps TRBD1 (6 bases). CDR3 length: 11 residues. Trimming left V 4 bases short and J 4 bases short, with 7 bases between. Germline-derived CDR1 and CDR2 are SQVTM and ANQGSEA. CDR3 loop: CSVGDIYGYTF. CDR3 nucleotide sequence: TGCAGCGTTGGGGACATCTATGGCTACACCTTC.

This clonotype appeared once. The chain has TRBV21-1 and TRBJ1-5; the DNA was not used to check the table's D call, TRBD1. TRBV21-1 is labeled a pseudogene. The CDR3 totals 18 residues. The CDR3 here is CAAPLPPSRGGGNQPQHF. CDR3 nucleotides: TGTGCCGCTCCACTCCCCCCGAGCAGGGGCGGGGGCAATCAGCCCCAGCATTTT.

This clonotype was seen more than once but under ten times. The V gene is TRBV10-1, the J gene TRBJ2-5; D not resolved. The V end lost 0 bases, the J end lost 1 base, and 9 bases lay between the germline ends. Germline V gene data show CDR1 as WNHNN and CDR2 as SYGVQD (reference sequence). CDR3 length: 15 amino acids. The CDR3 DNA follows: TGCGCCAGCAGTGAGTCGAGTCTGGGCCAAGAGACCCAGTACTTC. Its translation: CASSESSLGQETQYF.

The genes are TRBV2 and TRBJ2-1; 11 bases map to TRBD1. Germline V gene sequence: CDR1 SNHLY, CDR2 FYNNEI. The length of the CDR3 is 17 residues. Trimming at V came to 3 bases and at J to 9 bases, leaving 13 bases not matched to a gene. CDR3 residues: CASSETSGTGGLGEQFF. CDR3 in DNA: TGTGCCAGCAGTGAGACTTCCGGGACAGGGGGATTGGGTGAGCAGTTCTTC.

This clonotype has a handful of counts. The chain couples TRBV24-1 to TRBJ2-1; the match to TRBD1 covers 10 bases. This CDR3 comprises 18 residues. The junction had 14 bases not matched to a gene; V was cut back by 4 bases and J by 6 bases. Germline loops: CDR1 KGHDR, CDR2 SFDVKD. The CDR3 region is CATSETPGTGAAGNEQFF. The CDR3 DNA reads TGTGCCACCAGTGAGACCCCCGGGACAGGGGCCGCCGGCAATGAGCAGTTCTTC.

The chain has TRBV14 and TRBJ2-3, with D possibly being TRBD2 (5 bases). CDR3 length: 15 residues. CDR1 SGHDN and CDR2 FVKESK come from the germline V gene. Trimming shortened V by 5 bases and J by 1 base, and 13 bases separated the two germline ends. As DNA, the CDR3 is TGTGCCAGCAGCTATGGAGGATCTCGCACAGATACGCAGTATTTT. Translating gives CASSYGGSRTDTQYF.

The V call is TRBV7-9, the J call TRBJ1-3; weak D call: TRBD1 (6 bases). The CDR3 is made up of 17 amino acids. Trimming pared 1 base from V and 1 base from J, leaving 14 bases between. CDR1 is SEHNR, CDR2 FQNEAQ, per germline (reference sequence). CDR3 region: CASSLVGGAESGNTIYF. The CDR3, as DNA: TGTGCCAGCAGCTTAGTTGGGGGGGCAGAGTCTGGAAACACCATATATTTT.

A few counts support this clonotype. The rearrangement links TRBV9 to TRBJ2-3, with TRBD2 identical over 15 bases. Looked up from germline, CDR1 is SGDLS and CDR2 is YYNGEE. The V segment lost 4 bases and the J segment 2 bases; nucleotides outside the gene matches: 5. This CDR3 contains 17 residues. The CDR3 sequence is CASSPGTSGGYTDTQYF. CDR3 sequence (DNA): TGTGCCAGCAGCCCAGGGACTAGCGGGGGGTACACAGATACGCAGTATTTT. Full variable domain (remainder filled in from reference TRBV9 and TRBJ2-3): DSGVTQTPKHLITATGQRVTLRCSPRSGDLSVYWYQQSLDQGLQFLIQYYNGEERAKGNILERFSAQQFPDLHSELNLSSLELGDSALYFCASSPGTSGGYTDTQYFGPGTRLTVL.

The rearrangement links TRBV5-1 to TRBJ1-4; D possibly corresponds to TRBD1 (5 bases). The germline V gene has CDR1 SGHRS and CDR2 YFSETQ. V gave up 4 bases and J gave up 8 bases, with 18 bases separating them. The CDR3 is 15 amino acids. This CDR3 is CASSQIDSMREKLFF. The CDR3 coding sequence is TGCGCCAGCAGCCAGATAGACAGCATGCGGGAAAAACTGTTTTTT. Together with reference TRBV5-1 and TRBJ1-4, the CDR3 gives the full variable domain: KAGVTQTPRYLIKTRGQQVTLSCSPISGHRSVSWYQQTPGQGLQFLFEYFSETQRNKGNFPGRFSGRQFSNSRSEMNVSTLELGDSALYLCASSQIDSMREKLFFGSGTQLSVL.

This clonotype was recorded at least ten times. This chain's CDR3 is CASSQDRRRAWGGYTF. In DNA, the CDR3 is TGTGCCAGCAGCCAAGATCGTAGGAGGGCCTGGGGTGGCTACACCTTC. The chain is built from TRBV3-1 and TRBJ1-2; D uncertain. In germline, CDR1 is LGHDT, CDR2 YNNKEL (reference sequence). The CDR3 length is 16 residues. The germline V and J ends were trimmed by 0 bases and 7 bases, with 18 bases remaining between them. Together with reference TRBV3-1 and TRBJ1-2, the CDR3 gives the full variable domain: DTAVSQTPKYLVTQMGNDKSIKCEQNLGHDTMYWYKQDSKKFLKIMFSYNNKELIINETVPNRFSPKSPDKAHLNLHINSLELGDSAVYFCASSQDRRRAWGGYTFGSGTRLTVV.